These 13 T cell receptor beta chains share one sample of origin, sequenced in a study of cytotoxic CD8 clonotypes in ibrutinib-treated CLL. Libraries were prepared by immunoSEQ multiplex PCR; TCRdb keeps only in-frame clonotypes and omits some of them. The top ten hold 15% to 17% of the sample, which has about 250,000 clones, 70% seen once. The sample in question was PBMCs, obtained after 24 months of ibrutinib treatment. The receptors derive from a human donor with chronic lymphocytic leukemia.

The chain recombines TRBV15 with TRBJ2-7, with D possibly TRBD1 on 6 matching bases. The germline V and J ends were trimmed by 3 bases and 3 bases, with 12 bases remaining between them. This CDR3 contains 14 residues. The germline gives CDR1 LNHNV, CDR2 YYDKDF (reference sequence). The DNA of the CDR3 is TGTGCCACCAGCAGGACGGACAGCCTCTACGAGCAGTACTTC. Translation: CATSRTDSLYEQYF.

The chain recombines TRBV21-1 with TRBJ2-2; TRBD2, as called in the table, went unchecked against the DNA. TRBV21-1 is reported as a pseudogene. CDR3 length: 14 residues. The CDR3 is CASSGRGGTGELFF. The DNA of the CDR3 is TGTGCCAGCAGCGGCCGCGGAGGAACCGGGGAGCTGTTTTTT.

The rearrangement links TRBV11-2 to TRBJ2-7; 9 positions agree with TRBD1. The CDR3 length is 14 residues. The V gene's germline CDR1 is SGHAT and CDR2 FQNNGV. The ends lost 3 bases at V and 5 bases at J; junction bases unmatched: 5. CDR3 in amino acids: CASSFRDRVNEQYF. In DNA, the CDR3 is TGTGCCAGCAGCTTTCGGGACAGGGTTAACGAGCAGTACTTC.

This chain uses TRBV7-3 with TRBJ2-1; weak D call: TRBD2 (6 bases). The V gene's germline CDR1 is SGHTA and CDR2 FQGTGA. CDR3 length: 15 residues. The germline V and J ends were trimmed by 2 bases and 4 bases, with 12 bases remaining between them. CDR3 nucleotide sequence: TGTGCCAGCAGCTTAGTATTCGGGAGTTACAATGAGCAGTTCTTC. Translation gives CASSLVFGSYNEQFF.

This clone was counted only a few times. The V call is TRBV9, the J call TRBJ2-3; 7 bases agree with TRBD1. V lost 4 bases, J lost 5 bases, and 13 bases stayed unmatched. This CDR3 is built from 16 residues. From germline, CDR1 is SGDLS and CDR2 YYNGEE. CDR3 residues: CASSPSSTGNRDTQYF. CDR3 coding DNA: TGTGCCAGCAGCCCCTCATCGACAGGGAACCGAGATACGCAGTATTTT.

A few counts support this clone. V is TRBV28 and J is TRBJ2-5; TRBD1 matches 10 bases. This CDR3 region has 17 residues. Germline V lookup: CDR1 MDHEN, CDR2 SYDVKM. Trimming took 5 bases from V and 4 from J; bases not matched to a gene: 13. The CDR3 DNA is TGTGCCAGCAGTCCCACGGGATGGGACAGGGGACCAGAGACCCAGTACTTC. Its translation is CASSPTGWDRGPETQYF.

V gene TRBV6-5 combines with J gene TRBJ2-3, with D possibly being TRBD1 (6 bases). The CDR3 has 16 residues. Trimming removed 2 bases from V and 0 bases from J, with 12 bases in between. Germline V gene sequence: CDR1 MNHEY, CDR2 SVGAGI. CDR3 nucleotide sequence: TGTGCCAGCAGTTACACTCGGACAGCCAGCACAGATACGCAGTATTTT. Its translation: CASSYTRTASTDTQYF.

V usage is TRBV9 and J usage is TRBJ2-7; D could derive from TRBD1 or TRBD2 (6 bases each). The germline gives CDR1 SGDLS, CDR2 YYNGEE. V was clipped by 7 bases and J by 2 bases, with 16 bases between them. This CDR3 contains 14 residues. CDR3 residues: CASGGGPGAYEQYF. The CDR3 coding sequence is TGTGCCAGCGGAGGGGGTCCAGGGGCCTACGAGCAGTACTTC. The variable domain in full, completed from reference TRBV9 and TRBJ2-7, reads DSGVTQTPKHLITATGQRVTLRCSPRSGDLSVYWYQQSLDQGLQFLIQYYNGEERAKGNILERFSAQQFPDLHSELNLSSLELGDSALYFCASGGGPGAYEQYFGPGTRLTVT.

The CDR3 loop reads CASSYTGQGRGNTIYF. The DNA for the CDR3 is TGTGCCAGCAGTTACACCGGACAGGGGCGAGGAAACACCATATATTTT. V usage is TRBV6-5 and J usage is TRBJ1-3, with 9 positions matching TRBD1. This CDR3 region has 16 residues. Germline CDR1 and CDR2: MNHEY and SVGAGI. J lost 4 bases, V lost 2 bases, and 6 bases had no gene match.

This chain joins TRBV19 and TRBJ1-2, with 8 nucleotides matching TRBD1. The CDR3 is 16 amino acids. CDR1 is LNHDA and CDR2 is SQIVND in the germline V gene (reference sequence). V shed 7 bases and J 7 bases; nucleotides not matched to a gene: 17. CDR3 region: CASTLRGPGGASGYTF. The CDR3 nucleotides read TGTGCCAGTACCCTCAGGGGTCCAGGGGGCGCCTCTGGCTACACCTTC. Based on the CDR3 plus reference TRBV19 and TRBJ1-2, the full variable domain is DGGITQSPKYLFRKEGQNVTLSCEQNLNHDAMYWYRQDPGQGLRLIYYSQIVNDFQKGDIAEGYSVSREKKESFPLTVTSAQKNPTAFYLCASTLRGPGGASGYTFGSGTRLTVV.

On this clone: Compared with germline, one end of the junction differs, possibly owing to a read error. The CDR3 loop reads CASRLGLEMVF. In DNA, the CDR3 is TGTGCCAGCAGACTCGGACTAGAGATGGTCTTC. The rearrangement uses TRBV9 and TRBJ2-1; TRBD2 matches at 7 bases. CDR1 and CDR2 (germline): SGDLS, YYNGEE. The CDR3 is 11 residues long.

This chain links TRBV11-3 with TRBJ2-7; D is uncertain. V dropped 2 bases and J dropped 4 bases, with 6 bases sitting between them. The CDR3 length is 12 residues. Germline loops: CDR1 SGHNT, CDR2 YENEEA. The CDR3 reads CASSLSGYEQYF. The CDR3 bases are TGTGCCAGCAGCTTATCAGGATACGAGCAGTACTTC.

The chain couples TRBV6-6 to TRBJ2-2; D not certain. Trimming left V 7 bases short and J 6 bases short, with 9 bases between. There are 12 residues in the CDR3. Germline CDR1 MNHNY, CDR2 SVGAGI (reference sequence). CDR3 loop: CASTERPGELFF. The CDR3, as DNA: TGTGCCAGCACAGAACGGCCCGGGGAGCTGTTTTTT.